These 21 T cell receptor beta chains originate from one sample sequenced in a study of T cells expressing NK-cell markers. TCRdb re-analyzed the 5' RACE reads; it lists each CDR3 protein once, without DNA. This listing includes 130,000 to 150,000 distinct CDR3 sequences. Sequencing input: blood T cells: a sorted CD56 or NKG2C T cell subset, CD4+ or CD8+ T cells, or bulk PBMC T cells (not recorded which). These receptors all stem from a man between 18 and 35 years old in good health.

The V call is TRBV4-1, the J call TRBJ2-3. The CDR3 sequence is 12 residues long. CDR1 MGHRA and CDR2 YSYEKL come from the germline V gene. This CDR3 is CASSQELLTQYF.

The V and J genes are TRBV5-1 and TRBJ1-2; checking the TCRdb D call of TRBD1 is not possible without DNA. The CDR3 covers 14 residues. Germline CDR1 SGHRS, CDR2 YFSETQ. This CDR3 is CASSLEGQAYGYTF. Based on the CDR3 plus reference TRBV5-1 and TRBJ1-2, the full variable domain is KAGVTQTPRYLIKTRGQQVTLSCSPISGHRSVSWYQQTPGQGLQFLFEYFSETQRNKGNFPGRFSGRQFSNSRSEMNVSTLELGDSALYLCASSLEGQAYGYTFGSGTRLTVV.

This chain connects TRBV2 to TRBJ2-1. The CDR3 spans 12 residues. Germline V CDR1 and CDR2: SNHLY, FYNNEI. The CDR3 loop is CASSAQANEQFF.

The chain is built from TRBV5-1 and TRBJ2-1; TCRdb indicates TRBD2, and absent DNA this call remains unverified. CDR3 length: 15 amino acids. In germline, CDR1 is SGHRS, CDR2 YFSETQ. Here the CDR3 reads CASSSRDSDYNEQFF.

J is TRBJ2-7 and V is TRBV27; TCRdb selects TRBD1, and the lack of DNA leaves this call unchecked. This CDR3 is 15 amino acids long. In germline, CDR1 is MNHEY, CDR2 SMNVEV (reference sequence). The CDR3 protein is CASRPRDQPGDEQYF.

CDR3 sequence: CASGFSAGTEPGELFF. This chain joins TRBV12-5 and TRBJ2-2; TCRdb reports TRBD1, a call that lacks DNA to check it against. The CDR3 length is 16 residues. Germline lookup yields CDR1 LGHNT and CDR2 FRNRAP.

The V gene is TRBV3-1, the J gene TRBJ2-7; absent DNA, TCRdb's TRBD1 call cannot be checked. Germline CDR1 reads LGHDT; CDR2 reads YNNKEL (reference sequence). The CDR3 spans 15 residues. Here the CDR3 reads CASKKGGLGTYEQYF.

This rearrangement joins TRBV12-5 to TRBJ2-5; TCRdb designates TRBD2, a call that cannot be tested without DNA. CDR1 and CDR2 from the germline V gene are LGHNT and FRNRAP. This CDR3 is built from 15 residues. CDR3 region: CASGRSGMLGETQYF.

V usage is TRBV11-1 and J usage is TRBJ2-1; TCRdb names TRBD2, which stays unverified in the absence of DNA. This CDR3 contains 18 residues. Germline V gene sequence: CDR1 SGHAT, CDR2 FQDESV (reference sequence). CDR3: CASSSTVLAGGLGNEQFF.

The rearrangement links TRBV20-1 to TRBJ2-2. The CDR3 spans 14 residues. Germline V lookup: CDR1 DFQATT, CDR2 SNEGSKA (reference sequence). CDR3 region: CSARDNGNTGELFF.

The gene calls are TRBV13 and TRBJ2-1; the D gene TCRdb calls, TRBD2, cannot be checked with no DNA. Germline V gene data show CDR1 as PRHDT and CDR2 as FYEKMQ (reference sequence). This CDR3 has 12 residues. The CDR3 protein is CASSLGASQQFF.

The chain employs TRBV21-1 and TRBJ2-1; lacking DNA, the TRBD1 call made by TCRdb goes unchecked. TRBV21-1 is recorded as a pseudogene. The length of the CDR3 is 15 residues. CDR3 sequence: CASSKGRGLGDEQFF.

V is TRBV12-3 or TRBV12-4 and J is TRBJ2-5; TCRdb gives TRBD1 as the D gene, but with no DNA this cannot be confirmed. The CDR3 has 15 amino acids. CDR3 amino acids: CASTQFGAVLETQYF.

This chain joins TRBV4-1 and TRBJ2-3; TCRdb calls TRBD1, which cannot be checked without DNA. The CDR3 is 16 residues long. Germline V gene lookup returns CDR1 MGHRA and CDR2 YSYEKL. CDR3 loop: CASSPPSEGRTDTQYF.

The V gene is TRBV29-1, the J gene TRBJ2-7; the D call of TRBD1 rests on TCRdb alone, since no DNA is present to check it. The CDR3 is 14 residues long. From germline, CDR1 is SQVTM and CDR2 ANQGSEA. CDR3 sequence reads: CSVEGGGSLGEQYF.

The chain uses TRBV6-2 or TRBV6-3 and TRBJ2-4; there is no DNA to check the TCRdb D call of TRBD2. The germline V gene has CDR1 MNHEY and CDR2 SVGEGT. The CDR3 consists of 16 residues. The CDR3 sequence is CASSYGGLAGENIQYF.

This chain connects TRBV10-2 to TRBJ2-7. This CDR3 region has 14 residues. Germline CDR1 is WSHSY and CDR2 is SAAADI. CDR3 protein: CASSESLGSYEQYF.

This chain joins TRBV24-1 and TRBJ2-1; TCRdb proposes TRBD1, but this gene call is untestable without DNA. This CDR3 spans 14 amino acids. Germline CDR1 KGHDR, CDR2 SFDVKD. The CDR3 is CATSGPGGNNEQFF.

The rearrangement joins TRBV29-1 to TRBJ2-1; TCRdb designates TRBD2, a call that cannot be tested without DNA. Germline-derived CDR1 and CDR2 are SQVTM and ANQGSEA. There are 15 residues in the CDR3. CDR3: CSVEDPHPRVDEQFF.

The chain carries TRBV12-3 or TRBV12-4 and TRBJ1-3. The CDR3 has 16 amino acids. The CDR3 spells CASSTRVFYSGNTIYF.

This chain links TRBV7-9 with TRBJ2-3; there is no DNA to check the TCRdb D call of TRBD2. From germline, CDR1 is SEHNR and CDR2 FQNEAQ (reference sequence). The CDR3 is 16 amino acids. The CDR3 sequence: CASRKSVGDLTDTQYF.